This T cell receptor (beta chain) emerged from a study of T cell responses to AZD1222 COVID-19 vaccine. CDR3 size: 12 residues. Germline CDR1 MDHEN, CDR2 SYDVKM. V shed 5 bases and J shed 10 bases, with 14 bases lying between them. Repertoires were generated with immunoSEQ multiplex PCR, while TCRdb's copy carries only in-frame clones and drops some. In the table there are about 160,000 clones, about 90% of which are singletons. The source of this sequence is an adult in good health. Sequencing was performed on peripheral blood, taken on day 0 of MenACWY control vaccination. The chain uses TRBV28 and TRBJ1-1; a possible D gene is TRBD1 (5 bases). The CDR3 DNA sequence: TGTGCCAGCAGTATAGGGACCCCCGGAGCTTTCTTT. This sequence encodes CASSIGTPGAFF.